This paragraph reports one T cell receptor (beta chain). This sample is drawn from a study of blood T cell repertoires in COVID-19. About the research overall: From the United States, Italy and Spain came samples of acute and convalescent COVID-19. PBMCs, B-cell-depleted T cells, or T cells provided the cDNA or gDNA that made up the material.

Per the original methods: Reference gene primer amplification gave estimated nucleated cell counts. TCRdb's table, derived via immunoSEQ multiplex PCR, lists solely in-frame clones and lacks some. V and J calls and clone size come straight from that table; D and trimming were deduced from the DNA. The sample carries over 200,000 clones, around 83% recorded once. Germline CDR1 SGDLS, CDR2 YYNGEE. The germline V and J ends were trimmed by 6 bases and 3 bases, with 18 bases remaining between them. This CDR3 spans 15 amino acids. The rearrangement joins TRBV9 to TRBJ2-5; no clear D. The TCR originated in a woman between 45 and 65 years old with acute or convalescent COVID-19. Material for sequencing was peripheral blood. CDR3 DNA: TGTGCCAGCACCCCTAACACCGGGTCCAAAGAGACCCAGTACTTC. Amino acids: CASTPNTGSKETQYF.